The source of this T cell receptor (beta chain) is a study of shared clonotypes between healthy human individuals. Evenly divided among several immunoSEQ plates was the genomic DNA of each subset. TCRdb keeps only in-frame clones here, not all; method: immunoSEQ multiplex PCR. The sample has 2.3 million or so clones; 90% to 95% are singletons. Germline V gene data show CDR1 as MDHEN and CDR2 as SYDVKM. The CDR3 runs 12 residues. The V gene lost 7 bases and the J gene lost 6 bases, with 11 bases spanning the gap. The gene calls are TRBV28 and TRBJ2-3; possibly TRBD2 for D (6 bases). The receptor was derived from a young man in good health. Some clones in this sample may be carry-over from other donors' samples. The sample was naive CD4+ T cells from PBMCs. Specified subset: CD45RA+ positively selected. CDR3 loop: CASTRGLDTQYF. The CDR3 region has the DNA TGTGCCAGCACCCGGGGGTTGGATACGCAGTATTTT.